This entry concerns a single T cell receptor beta chain. This clone showed up just once. This clone's antigen is unknown. Nothing much larger sits one base from this clone, and base qualities are not available. TCRbeta CDR3 regions were amplified from genomic DNA using the immunoSEQ Assay, a bias-controlled multiplex PCR. Per the original workflow: Nucleated cell counts per sample were estimated from amplification of reference gene primers within the assay. To quantify the absolute abundance of each unique TCRbeta CDR3 rearrangement, sequence reads were collapsed and filtered. For each sample, productive Simpson clonality was calculated as the square root of Simpson's diversity index over productive rearrangements. Imported from immuneACCESS, the table was reduced by TCRdb to in-frame sequences with V and J called. These copies leave out some clones; in studies compared against another copy, an unresolved V gene accounts for under half, and the cause of the remainder is not known. V and J calls and clone size are given by that table; D and trimming were obtained from the DNA. The sample table holds over 100,000 clones, of which roughly 86% were seen once. The ten largest clones take up around 4.5% of the sample.

These data originate in a study of blood T cell repertoires in COVID-19 (dated by TCRdb to about 2020). Some background on the complete study: Samples from collaborators originated in the United States, Italy and Spain and spanned both the acute and convalescent phases of COVID-19. A freely available public database, intended as a resource for researchers studying the immune response to SARS-CoV-2, is where the repertoires were released. The prospective study material was composed of cDNA or gDNA derived from T cells, B-cell-depleted T cells, or PBMCs. The samples were drawn from the first 160 participants of the ongoing ImmuneRACE study and from 950 to 1,500 subjects provided by 6 global collaborators. Subjects who had been exposed to COVID-19, were actively infected with it, or had recovered from it provided the deeply sampled blood TCRbeta repertoires that made up the dataset. A de-identified subject ID, COVID-19 status, age in years and sex were almost always included in the sample metadata. Where HLA class I and class II types were available, the types were taken from metadata supplied by the sample provider, not from assay-based typing.

The study at large found these results: The amount of clinical and demographic metadata varied by source and participant and was provided uncurated.

Collaborating institutions collected whole blood in K2EDTA tubes following their own protocols. For TCRbeta analysis, collaborators shipped samples as frozen whole blood, isolated PBMCs, or DNA extracted from either of those sample types. Based on the germline V gene (reference sequence), the CDR1 and CDR2 sequences are PRHDT and FYEKMQ. Inclusive of the bounding cysteine and phenylalanine, the CDR3 is 18 residues long. CDR3 DNA only is kept here, 54 bases in frame from base 1. V lost 5 bases and J lost 6 bases, and the count of bases not matched to a germline gene is 16. Sequencing was performed on peripheral blood. This clonotype was sampled from a man aged 35 to 55 with acute or convalescent COVID-19. The chain is assembled from TRBV13 and TRBJ2-1; 10 bases in the middle match TRBD2. DNA sequence: TGTGCCAGCAGCCTTCGACGGACTAGCGGTCTCCGTGGCAATGAGCAGTTCTTC. Its translation is CASSLRRTSGLRGNEQFF.